The rows below give T cell receptor beta chains drawn from one sample of a study of T cells in Graves' hyperthyroidism and ophthalmopathy. TCRdb independently ran MiXCR on the multiplex PCR reads; one entry per CDR3 protein. The top ten hold about 34% of the sample, which has around 690,000 distinct CDR3 sequences, around 20% seen once. Sequenced: blood. The receptors shown here come from a man in his thirties or forties with Graves' ophthalmopathy. Each CDR3 is given with its conserved first and last residue. A D gene is named only where the DNA matches it firmly. Size values are once, few and many counts, or a class for expanded clones, and some rows have none.

V gene	D gene	clone size	J gene	CDR3 protein	CDR3 DNA
TRBV30	NA	many	TRBJ1-3	CAWSRAGGNTIYF	TGTGCCTGGAGTAGGGCAGGAGGAAACACCATATATTTT
TRBV30	TRBD2	NA	TRBJ2-7	CAWRSGTRGPSSYEQYF	TGTGCCTGGAGGTCCGGGACTAGAGGTCCTAGCTCCTACGAGCAGTACTTC
TRBV27	NA	few	TRBJ2-1	CASSLTVRAEQFF	TGTGCCAGCAGTTTGACAGTGAGGGCTGAGCAGTTCTTC
TRBV6-1	TRBD1	many	TRBJ2-7	CASTRGSGRLSYEQYF	TGTGCCAGCACCAGGGGGTCGGGCAGGTTATCCTACGAGCAGTACTTC
TRBV5-1	NA	few	TRBJ1-2	CASTPGGGDYGYTF	TGCGCCAGCACCCCTGGAGGGGGGGACTATGGCTACACCTTC
TRBV5-1	TRBD2	few	TRBJ2-1	CASSVGLAGGPNEQFF	TGCGCCAGCAGCGTCGGACTAGCGGGAGGGCCCAATGAGCAGTTCTTC
TRBV29-1	TRBD2	few	TRBJ2-7	CSVAAGKGLPYEQYF	TGCAGCGTTGCGGCAGGGAAGGGACTACCCTACGAGCAGTACTTC
TRBV5-1	TRBD1	few	TRBJ1-2	CASSSGQGHYGYTF	TGCGCCAGCAGCTCTGGACAGGGACACTATGGCTACACCTTC
TRBV7-9	NA	NA	TRBJ2-7	CASSPLSRLGEQYF	TGTGCCAGCAGCCCATTGTCAAGGTTGGGGGAGCAGTACTTC
TRBV28	NA	NA	TRBJ2-1	CASSQKVGRRGGEQFF	TGTGCCAGCAGTCAGAAGGTGGGCAGGCGGGGTGGTGAGCAGTTCTTC
TRBV5-4	NA	NA	TRBJ1-1	CASSPRGAAGNTEAFF	TGTGCCAGCAGCCCCCGGGGGGCGGCGGGAAACACTGAAGCTTTCTTT